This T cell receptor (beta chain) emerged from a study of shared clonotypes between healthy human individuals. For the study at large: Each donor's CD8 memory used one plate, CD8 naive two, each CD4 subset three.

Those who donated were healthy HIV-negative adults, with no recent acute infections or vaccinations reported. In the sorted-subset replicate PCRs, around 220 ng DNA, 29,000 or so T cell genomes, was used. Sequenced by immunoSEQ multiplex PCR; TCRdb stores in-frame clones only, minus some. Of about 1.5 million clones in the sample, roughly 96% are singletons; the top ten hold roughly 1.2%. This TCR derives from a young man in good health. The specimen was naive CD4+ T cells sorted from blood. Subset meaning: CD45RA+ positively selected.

CDR3 in amino acids: CASSFPGPWAFF. The CDR3 DNA follows: TGTGCCAGCAGCTTCCCCGGCCCGTGGGCTTTCTTT. This sequence joins TRBV11-2 and TRBJ1-1; D not certain. Germline loops: CDR1 SGHAT, CDR2 FQNNGV. Trimming took 3 bases from V and 11 from J, leaving 13 bases between them. This CDR3 is built from 12 residues.